The clone carrying this T cell receptor (beta chain) was detected a few times. PCR used 60 Vbeta primers and 13 Jbeta primers. Sequencing used immunoSEQ multiplex PCR; TCRdb keeps in-frame clones, though not all of them. The data show over 100,000 clones, just under 70% seen once. The data are from a study of cytomegalovirus exposure and HLA in healthy donors. Background on the study: Unique TCR beta sequences numbering about 100 million came from about 179 million T cells in an earlier analysis. Among approximately 400 genotyped donors, approximately 80% fell in the Caucasian-associated ancestry cluster.

The length of the CDR3 is 16 residues. Per germline, CDR1 SEHNR and CDR2 FQNEAQ (reference sequence). The V end was cut by 5 bases, the J end by 6 bases, with 20 bases between. The chain links TRBV7-9 to TRBJ2-4; D possibly corresponds to TRBD2 (6 bases). The sample taken for sequencing was PBMCs. The receptor's source is a woman between 70 and 85 years old in good health and CMV-seropositive. CDR3 loop: CASSPNRDSPPNIQYF. CDR3 nucleotides: TGTGCCAGCAGCCCAAACCGGGACTCCCCTCCAAACATTCAGTACTTC.